This T cell receptor (beta chain) was sequenced during a study of blood T cell repertoires in COVID-19 (dated by TCRdb to the early 2020s). Regarding the study in general: Collaborator samples came from the United States, Italy and Spain and covered acute and convalescent phases of COVID-19. The prospective study material was composed of cDNA or gDNA derived from T cells, B-cell-depleted T cells, or PBMCs. Deeply sampled blood TCRbeta repertoires from subjects exposed to, actively infected with, or recovered from COVID-19 were included in the dataset. The repertoires were released in a freely available public database meant as a resource for research on the immune response to SARS-CoV-2. Samples were obtained from the ongoing ImmuneRACE study (first 160 participants) and from 1,200 or so subjects provided by 6 global collaborators. The sample metadata nearly always contained a de-identified subject ID, COVID-19 status, age in years and sex. Where available, HLA class I and class II types were taken from metadata supplied by the sample provider and were not determined by assay-based typing. The paper's findings and limits, for the study overall: The amount of clinical and demographic metadata varied by source and participant and was provided uncurated.

The immunoSEQ Assay, a bias-controlled multiplex PCR, was used to amplify TCRbeta CDR3 regions from genomic DNA. Turning to the authors' computational methods: The number of nucleated cells in each sample was estimated from the amplification of reference gene primers within the assay. To quantify the absolute abundance of each unique TCRbeta CDR3 rearrangement, sequence reads were collapsed and filtered. For each sample, productive Simpson clonality was calculated by taking the square root of Simpson's diversity index across productive rearrangements. TCRdb obtained this table from immuneACCESS and retained in-frame rearrangements with V and J assigned. These tables miss some clones; where compared with another copy, unresolved V genes account for less than half of the shortfall, and the remainder is unexplained. V and J calls plus clone size are reproduced from that table; the DNA served to infer D and trimming. This sample lists about 160,000 clones; approximately 85% were detected once. Jointly, the top ten make up approximately 7% of the sample.

This clone came up a few times. Its binding antigen is unknown. The sample holds no much larger clone one base away, and base qualities are not on file. The CDR3 runs 14 amino acids, cysteine and phenylalanine included. Left in the record is the CDR3 DNA by itself, 42 bases read in frame from the first base. Between the V and J ends, shortened by 2 bases and 3 bases respectively, the junction contains 10 bases. CDR1 and CDR2, looked up from the germline V gene, are SGHTA and FQGNSA. One collaborating source in Seattle enrolled patients while the patients were actively infected and followed the patients over time throughout the course of disease. Each collaborating institution followed its own protocols to collect whole blood in K2EDTA tubes. For TCRbeta analysis, collaborator samples were shipped as frozen whole blood, as isolated PBMCs, or as DNA extracted from either sample type.

Source material: peripheral blood. Recombination joined TRBV7-2 with TRBJ1-2; TRBD1 is perhaps the D gene, given 5 matching bases. This TCR was sampled from an elderly man with COVID-19, enrolled during active disease. The CDR3 in this case is CASSLRGIDYGYTF. The DNA sequence is as follows: TGTGCCAGCAGCTTAAGGGGTATCGACTATGGCTACACCTTC.